One sample yielded the 4 T cell receptor beta chains listed below, sequenced in a study of OX40 agonist ivuxolimab in advanced cancers. The repertoire was sequenced with immunoSEQ multiplex PCR; TCRdb's copy has only in-frame clones and lacks some. The table records 45,000 or so clones, 80% of them present only once. The sample here was CD4+ or CD8+ T cells sorted from blood, taken in a trial of the OX40 agonist ivuxolimab. Receptor source: an adult with an advanced solid tumor such as melanoma, head and neck, liver or kidney cancer.

CDR3 sequence: CASSKGSGTGSSYEQYF. The CDR3 DNA sequence: TGTGCCAGTAGTAAGGGCAGCGGGACGGGAAGCTCCTACGAGCAGTACTTC. J is TRBJ2-7 and V is TRBV19; 7 bases fit TRBD2. CDR1 is LNHDA, CDR2 SQIVND, per germline (reference sequence). With 4 bases clipped from V and 0 bases from J, the junction kept 12 bases outside the gene matches. There are 17 residues in the CDR3. Looking up the rest from reference TRBV19 and TRBJ2-7 gives the full variable domain: DGGITQSPKYLFRKEGQNVTLSCEQNLNHDAMYWYRQDPGQGLRLIYYSQIVNDFQKGDIAEGYSVSREKKESFPLTVTSAQKNPTAFYLCASSKGSGTGSSYEQYFGPGTRLTVT.

The chain links TRBV12-5 to TRBJ1-5; 9 bases are a match to TRBD1. J lost 8 bases, V lost 1 base, and 0 bases had no gene match. CDR1 and CDR2 from the germline V gene are LGHNT and FRNRAP. The CDR3 extends over 13 amino acids. The CDR3 reads CASGLGQGEPQHF. The CDR3 coding sequence is TGTGCTAGTGGTTTGGGACAGGGGGAGCCCCAGCATTTT.

The rearrangement joins TRBV5-1 to TRBJ2-1, with 9 bases aligning to TRBD2. CDR1 is SGHRS, CDR2 YFSETQ, per germline. The CDR3 is 15 amino acids. V was clipped by 0 bases and J by 7 bases; unmatched bases: 5. CDR3 nucleotide sequence: TGCGCCAGCAGCTTGGTAGCGGGAGTATCAAATGAGCAGTTCTTC. Protein sequence: CASSLVAGVSNEQFF.

The chain combines TRBV5-4 with TRBJ2-7; 8 nucleotides line up with TRBD2. J lost 4 bases, V lost 4 bases, and 1 base had no gene match. CDR1 and CDR2 from the germline V gene are SGHNT and YYREEE (reference sequence). The CDR3 is made up of 12 amino acids. This chain's CDR3 is CASSREGYEQYF. The CDR3 DNA follows: TGTGCCAGCAGCCGGGAGGGTTACGAGCAGTACTTC.